Following are 20 T cell receptor beta chains from one sample sequenced in a study of cytomegalovirus exposure and HLA in healthy donors. PCR involved 60 Vbeta and 13 Jbeta primers. Assay used: immunoSEQ multiplex PCR; TCRdb lists only in-frame clones, some missing. The sample lists 35,000 to 45,000 clones; 90% to 95% were seen once. Sequenced input: PBMCs. Receptors were obtained from a woman younger than 35 in good health and CMV-seronegative.

The rearrangement uses TRBV2 and TRBJ2-5; D is possibly TRBD2 (7 bases). The germline CDR1 and CDR2 sequences are SNHLY and FYNNEI. The CDR3 loop spans 16 amino acids. Trimming left V 6 bases short and J 5 bases short, with 22 bases between. The CDR3 spells CASSQFGGAASETQYF. The CDR3 coding sequence is TGTGCCAGCAGCCAGTTTGGGGGGGCGGCGAGCGAGACCCAGTACTTC.

V and J are TRBV30 and TRBJ2-7; 11 positions match TRBD1. V lost 2 bases to trimming and J lost 3 bases; unmatched junction nucleotides: 9. Germline CDR1 and CDR2: GTSNPN and SVGIG (reference sequence). CDR3 size: 16 residues. The CDR3 here is CAWSSPGTGGLYEQYF. CDR3 sequence (DNA): TGTGCCTGGAGTTCCCCCGGGACAGGGGGGCTCTACGAGCAGTACTTC.

The chain employs TRBV28 and TRBJ1-5, with TRBD1 matching over 9 bases. Germline loops: CDR1 MDHEN, CDR2 SYDVKM. J lost 3 bases, V lost 4 bases, and 22 bases had no gene match. The CDR3 covers 21 residues. CDR3 region: CASSSLSKRDRAPYFNQPQHF. The CDR3 DNA follows: TGTGCCAGCAGTTCCCTGAGTAAAAGGGACAGGGCACCTTATTTCAATCAGCCCCAGCATTTT.

The rearrangement uses TRBV4-1 and TRBJ2-7; a weak D match, TRBD1 (7 bases). V lost 1 base to trimming and J lost 4 bases, with 17 bases between them. The CDR3 is 16 amino acids. Germline V gives CDR1 MGHRA, CDR2 YSYEKL. The CDR3 sequence is CASSQGRARGAYEQYF. CDR3 nucleotide sequence: TGCGCCAGCAGCCAAGGGAGGGCCAGGGGGGCATACGAGCAGTACTTC.

This rearrangement joins TRBV5-6 to TRBJ1-1; a weak D match, TRBD1 (6 bases). Trimming stripped 5 bases from V and 1 base from J, with 12 bases between. The V gene's germline CDR1 is SGHDT and CDR2 YYEEEE. CDR3 length: 14 residues. This CDR3 is CASRLGTSNTEAFF. The CDR3 nucleotides are TGTGCCAGCAGACTCGGGACATCGAACACTGAAGCTTTCTTT.

This sequence joins TRBV5-1 and TRBJ2-1, with 11 bases fitting TRBD2. Germline assignment: CDR1 SGHRS and CDR2 YFSETQ. Trimming took 1 base from V and 11 from J; bases not matched to a gene: 17. CDR3 length: 18 residues. CDR3 DNA: TGCGCCAGCAGCTTGAGGGGGTCGGGACTAGCGGTGGGGGAAAAGCAGTTCTTC. Translated, it gives CASSLRGSGLAVGEKQFF.

This clone was detected once. The rearrangement links TRBV5-4 to TRBJ1-2; TRBD1 agrees at 7 bases. This CDR3 is built from 15 residues. In germline, CDR1 is SGHNT, CDR2 YYREEE (reference sequence). J gave up 2 bases and V 4 bases, and 8 bases lay outside the gene matches. The CDR3 DNA reads as TGTGCCAGCAGCCAAACCATGACAGGGAACTATGGCTACACCTTC. Translation gives CASSQTMTGNYGYTF. The full variable domain, completed using reference TRBV5-4 and TRBJ1-2, is ETGVTQSPTHLIKTRGQQVTLRCSSQSGHNTVSWYQQALGQGPQFIFQYYREEENGRGNFPPRFSGLQFPNYSSELNVNALELDDSALYLCASSQTMTGNYGYTFGSGTRLTVV.

The chain joins TRBV14 to TRBJ1-1; D gene ambiguous. Trimming removed 4 bases from V and 1 base from J, with 7 bases in between. This CDR3 has 13 residues. Germline loops: CDR1 SGHDN, CDR2 FVKESK. CDR3 nucleotide sequence: TGTGCCAGCAGCCTCTACAGGAACACTGAAGCTTTCTTT. This translates into CASSLYRNTEAFF.

The rearrangement links TRBV13 to TRBJ2-3; 13 nucleotides line up with TRBD2. This CDR3 is 17 amino acids long. Germline CDR1 PRHDT, CDR2 FYEKMQ (reference sequence). The V segment lost 5 bases and the J segment 5 bases; nucleotides outside the gene matches: 10. The CDR3 sequence is CASSDTSGRAGGDTQYF. The CDR3 nucleotides read TGTGCCAGCAGCGATACTAGCGGGAGGGCCGGGGGAGATACGCAGTATTTT.

The genes are TRBV27 and TRBJ1-1; D uncertain. Per the germline V gene, CDR1 is MNHEY and CDR2 is SMNVEV (reference sequence). V was pared by 1 base and J by 7 bases, with 13 bases between. This CDR3 region has 14 residues. The CDR3 loop is CASSLLTRGNEAFF. In nucleotides, the CDR3 is TGTGCCAGCAGTTTATTGACACGGGGAAATGAAGCTTTCTTT.

V usage is TRBV6-1 and J usage is TRBJ1-2; TRBD1 matches 8 bases. V lost 6 bases to trimming and J lost 7 bases; unmatched junction nucleotides: 7. Per germline, CDR1 MNHNS and CDR2 SASEGT. This CDR3 is 13 amino acids long. The CDR3 nucleotides read TGTGCCAGCAGCGTGGACAGGGATCGTGGCTACACCTTC. This encodes CASSVDRDRGYTF.

This clone was seen a single time. The rearrangement links TRBV2 to TRBJ1-4, with TRBD1 matching over 8 bases. J was trimmed by 7 bases and V by 8 bases; bases with no gene match: 12. Germline V CDR1 and CDR2: SNHLY, FYNNEI. CDR3 length: 15 residues. This chain's CDR3 is CASAYTGGGGEKLFF. Here the CDR3 DNA reads TGTGCCAGCGCATACACAGGGGGGGGCGGTGAAAAACTGTTTTTT.

The chain has TRBV5-1 and TRBJ2-3, with D perhaps matching TRBD2 (5 bases). V lost 0 bases to trimming and J lost 2 bases, with 16 bases between them. Germline V lookup: CDR1 SGHRS, CDR2 YFSETQ. The CDR3 has 17 amino acids. CDR3 DNA: TGCGCCAGCAGCTTGGCCGGGGTCCCTTCCCACACAGATACGCAGTATTTT. It is translated as CASSLAGVPSHTDTQYF.

The chain links TRBV6-6 to TRBJ2-3; 7 nucleotides align to TRBD1. Germline CDR1 MNHNY, CDR2 SVGAGI (reference sequence). J was trimmed by 4 bases and V by 6 bases; bases with no gene match: 7. This CDR3 is built from 14 residues. CDR3 region: CASRDRVFADTQYF. CDR3 DNA sequence: TGTGCCAGCAGAGACAGGGTTTTTGCAGATACGCAGTATTTT.

The V call is TRBV6-6, the J call TRBJ2-7; D might be TRBD2 (6 bases). Looked up from germline, CDR1 is MNHNY and CDR2 is SVGAGI (reference sequence). Trimming took off 8 bases at V and 5 bases at J, with 10 bases between the two ends. The CDR3 runs 11 residues. CDR3 loop: CASGRRDEQYF. The CDR3 region has the DNA TGTGCCAGCGGGAGGCGGGACGAGCAGTACTTC.

This chain connects TRBV30 to TRBJ2-7, with a weak D call TRBD2 (6 bases). The germline V gene has CDR1 GTSNPN and CDR2 SVGIG (reference sequence). CDR3 length equals 13 residues. V was cut by 4 bases and J by 2 bases, with 12 bases left in between. This chain's CDR3 is CAWTHPGAYEQYF. In DNA, the CDR3 is TGTGCCTGGACCCACCCGGGGGCCTACGAGCAGTACTTC.

The chain couples TRBV25-1 to TRBJ1-1; 8 bases line up with TRBD1. This CDR3 has 13 amino acids. Germline V gives CDR1 MGHDK, CDR2 SYGVNS. V gave up 6 bases and J gave up 3 bases; unmatched junction bases: 3. For the CDR3, the DNA is TGTGCCAGCAGCCTGACAGGGGACACTGAAGCTTTCTTT. Amino acids: CASSLTGDTEAFF.

This clone occurred a few times. This chain links TRBV15 with TRBJ2-1; 10 bases are a match to TRBD2. The ends lost 1 base at V and 8 bases at J; junction bases unmatched: 17. The CDR3 loop spans 19 amino acids. The germline gives CDR1 LNHNV, CDR2 YYDKDF (reference sequence). CDR3 nucleotides: TGTGCCACCAGCAGAGGGGGCAGGACTAGCGGATACCTGTATGATGAGCAGTTCTTC. Translated: CATSRGGRTSGYLYDEQFF.

The chain uses TRBV7-9 and TRBJ2-3; weak D call: TRBD2 (5 bases). The CDR3 has 14 residues. Trimming took 5 bases from V and 6 from J, leaving 15 bases between them. The germline CDR1 and CDR2 sequences are SEHNR and FQNEAQ (reference sequence). The DNA for the CDR3 is TGTGCCAGCAGCGCCCGACTATCCCAGGATACGCAGTATTTT. It is translated as CASSARLSQDTQYF.

The chain has TRBV7-6 and TRBJ2-7; 11 bases map to TRBD1. The CDR3 length is 20 residues. V lost 1 base to trimming and J lost 6 bases; unmatched junction nucleotides: 20. Germline CDR1 reads SGHVS; CDR2 reads FNYEAQ. CDR3: CASSLVWEGTGGFLPVEQYF. For the CDR3, the DNA is TGTGCCAGCAGCTTAGTTTGGGAGGGGACAGGGGGTTTTCTTCCGGTCGAGCAGTACTTC.